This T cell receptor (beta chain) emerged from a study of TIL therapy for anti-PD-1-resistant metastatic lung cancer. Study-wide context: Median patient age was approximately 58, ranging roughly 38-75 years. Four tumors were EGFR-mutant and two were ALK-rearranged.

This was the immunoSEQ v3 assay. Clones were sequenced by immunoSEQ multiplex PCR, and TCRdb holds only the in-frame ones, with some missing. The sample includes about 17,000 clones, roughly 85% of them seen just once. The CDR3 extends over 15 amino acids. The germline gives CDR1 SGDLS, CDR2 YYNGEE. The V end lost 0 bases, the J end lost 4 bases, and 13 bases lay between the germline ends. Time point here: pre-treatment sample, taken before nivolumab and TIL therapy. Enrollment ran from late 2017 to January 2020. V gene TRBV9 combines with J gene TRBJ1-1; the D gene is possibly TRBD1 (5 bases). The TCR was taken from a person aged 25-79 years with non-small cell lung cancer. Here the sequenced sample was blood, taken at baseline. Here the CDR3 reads CASSVGAGQGTEAFF. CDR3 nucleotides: TGTGCCAGCAGCGTAGGAGCAGGGCAAGGCACTGAAGCTTTCTTT.